This TCR beta chain is from a study of T cells after posttransplantation cyclophosphamide. Study results and caveats: Recipient CMV seropositivity and CMV reactivation strongly tracked TRB clonality. Blood and skin or GI T cell repertoires showed limited TRB overlap.

The V end lost 4 bases, the J end lost 6 bases, and 12 bases lay between the germline ends. From germline, CDR1 is SEHNR and CDR2 FQNEAQ (reference sequence). The CDR3 is made up of 14 amino acids. The assay was immunoSEQ multiplex PCR, and TCRdb's table has in-frame clones only and misses some. The table includes tens of thousands of clones, 86% detected once. This clone turned up a few times. Antigen specificity is unknown. This TCR was sampled from a woman aged 55-69 years with a blood cancer, CMV-positive, and with a related stem cell donor. The chain is built from TRBV7-9 and TRBJ2-2; weak D call: TRBD1 (5 bases). Sequenced: PBMCs. CDR3 sequence (DNA): TGTGCCAGCAGCTGGGGCATCGGGCCCGGGGAGCTGTTTTTT. This encodes CASSWGIGPGELFF. The variable domain in full, completed from reference TRBV7-9 and TRBJ2-2, reads DTGVSQNPRHKITKRGQNVTFRCDPISEHNRLYWYRQTLGQGPEFLTYFQNEAQLEKSRLLSDRFSAERPKGSFSTLEIQRTEQGDSAMYLCASSWGIGPGELFFGEGSRLTVL.